Listed below are T cell receptor beta chains from one sample, sequenced in a study of cytomegalovirus exposure and HLA in healthy donors. Using immunoSEQ multiplex PCR, the repertoire was profiled, and TCRdb retains in-frame clones only, with some absent. The top ten hold about 1.3% of the sample, which has 160,000 or so clones, 70% to 80% seen once. Sequenced input: PBMCs. The receptors originated from a male donor in good health and CMV-seronegative. CDR3s include the opening cysteine and the closing phenylalanine or tryptophan. The order of the fields is V gene, clone size, D gene, J gene, CDR3 DNA, CDR3 protein. The D gene is left open where the match is weak. Clone size appears in some rows only: once, few, many, or a class for an expanded clone.

V: TRBV6-1
size: NA
D: NA
J: TRBJ2-3
DNA: TGTGCCAGCACCCAGGAGGATGCCACAGATACGCAGTATTTT
CDR3: CASTQEDATDTQYF

V: TRBV7-2
size: NA
D: TRBD1
J: TRBJ1-2
DNA: TGTGCCAGCAGTGGGACAGGGGAGGGCGGCTACACCTTC
CDR3: CASSGTGEGGYTF

V: TRBV19
size: once
D: TRBD1
J: TRBJ2-7
DNA: TGTGCCAGTAGTCTCGGGACAGGGGATTTCTACGAGCAGTACTTC
CDR3: CASSLGTGDFYEQYF

V: TRBV18
size: few
D: NA
J: TRBJ1-5
DNA: TGTGCCAGCTCACCATCAACAGGTATTAGCAATCAGCCCCAGCATTTT
CDR3: CASSPSTGISNQPQHF

V: TRBV18
size: NA
D: NA
J: TRBJ2-3
DNA: TGTGCCAGCTCACCACTTTCGGGCACAGATACGCAGTATTTT
CDR3: CASSPLSGTDTQYF

V: TRBV28
size: NA
D: NA
J: TRBJ1-1
DNA: TGTGCCAGCAGTCTTACTGGTTTCTACACTGAAGCTTTCTTT
CDR3: CASSLTGFYTEAFF

V: TRBV13
size: once
D: NA
J: TRBJ2-3
DNA: TGTGCCAGCAGCTTACTCTTAACGTCTAGCCGAAACACAGATACGCAGTATTTT
CDR3: CASSLLLTSSRNTDTQYF

V: TRBV27
size: few
D: NA
J: TRBJ1-2
DNA: TGTGCCAGCAGTGAGGACCGAGACAGTAACTATGGCTACACCTTC
CDR3: CASSEDRDSNYGYTF

V: TRBV29-1
size: NA
D: TRBD1
J: TRBJ2-1
DNA: TGCAGCGTTGCAACCCTGGACAGGTTTAATGAGCAGTTCTTC
CDR3: CSVATLDRFNEQFF

V: TRBV7-2
size: NA
D: TRBD2
J: TRBJ2-2
DNA: TGTGCCAGCAGCTTGACTAGCGGGGGGGGCGGGGAGCTGTTTTTT
CDR3: CASSLTSGGGGELFF

V: TRBV30
size: NA
D: TRBD2
J: TRBJ2-5
DNA: TGTGCCTGGGGAGGGCTAGCGGGAGGAGAGACCCAGTACTTC
CDR3: CAWGGLAGGETQYF

V: TRBV6-5
size: few
D: TRBD1
J: TRBJ2-7
DNA: TGTGCCAGCAGTTACTCGGGACAGGGGGCTGTACACGAGCAGTACTTC
CDR3: CASSYSGQGAVHEQYF

V: TRBV5-1
size: NA
D: NA
J: TRBJ1-2
DNA: TGCGCCAGCAGCTTGGCGGACAGCTATGGCTACACCTTC
CDR3: CASSLADSYGYTF

V: TRBV29-1
size: few
D: TRBD2
J: TRBJ2-1
DNA: TGCAGCGTTGATGACCCGGGACTAGCGGGAGAGTTTTTTAACAATGAGCAGTTCTTC
CDR3: CSVDDPGLAGEFFNNEQFF

V: TRBV9
size: NA
D: TRBD2
J: TRBJ2-1
DNA: TGTGCCAGCAGTACTAGCGGGAACTATGAGCAGTTCTTC
CDR3: CASSTSGNYEQFF

V: TRBV7-9
size: few
D: TRBD1
J: TRBJ1-4
DNA: TGTGCCAGCAGCTCGGGATCCGCAGGGGGGCATAATGAAAAACTGTTTTTT
CDR3: CASSSGSAGGHNEKLFF

V: TRBV28
size: once
D: NA
J: TRBJ1-1
DNA: TGTGCCAGCATACCCCACCGGGGCACTGAAGCTTTCTTT
CDR3: CASIPHRGTEAFF

V: TRBV18
size: NA
D: NA
J: TRBJ1-1
DNA: TGTGCCAGCTCACCTCAGGGGACTGAAGCTTTCTTT
CDR3: CASSPQGTEAFF

V: TRBV5-1
size: NA
D: TRBD2
J: TRBJ2-1
DNA: TGCGCCAGCAGCCCCCTTAGCGGGAGGGCCGCAGGTGAGCAGTTCTTC
CDR3: CASSPLSGRAAGEQFF

V: TRBV11-2
size: NA
D: TRBD1
J: TRBJ2-7
DNA: TGTGCCAGCAGCCTCCCCGGGACAGGGTCCTACGAGCAGTACTTC
CDR3: CASSLPGTGSYEQYF

V: TRBV11-2
size: NA
D: NA
J: TRBJ1-4
DNA: TGTGCCAGCAGCCTCGGACAGCATGCAACTAATGAAAAACTGTTTTTT
CDR3: CASSLGQHATNEKLFF

V: TRBV5-1
size: NA
D: NA
J: TRBJ2-2
DNA: TGCGCCAGCAGAGAACCTTCGGGGACCGGGGAGCTGTTTTTT
CDR3: CASREPSGTGELFF

V: TRBV7-9
size: NA
D: TRBD1
J: TRBJ1-1
DNA: TGTGCCAGTCTCGGACAGGGAGCCACTGAAGCTTTCTTT
CDR3: CASLGQGATEAFF

V: TRBV5-4
size: NA
D: TRBD1
J: TRBJ1-5
DNA: TGTGCCAGCAGCTTGGAGGGGGCCAGGCCCCAGCATTTT
CDR3: CASSLEGARPQHF

V: TRBV28
size: few
D: NA
J: TRBJ1-5
DNA: TGTGCCAGCAGACAGGGTACCAATCAGCCCCAGCATTTT
CDR3: CASRQGTNQPQHF

V: TRBV7-8
size: NA
D: NA
J: TRBJ1-5
DNA: TGTGCCAGCAGCTTTGCCAGCAGGGGCAATCAGCCCCAGCATTTT
CDR3: CASSFASRGNQPQHF

V: TRBV15
size: NA
D: TRBD2
J: TRBJ2-1
DNA: TGTGCCACCAGCAGAGATCGAGCGGGAGGAGGTGAGCAGTTCTTC
CDR3: CATSRDRAGGGEQFF

V: TRBV6-1
size: NA
D: NA
J: TRBJ2-7
DNA: TGTGCCAGCAGTGAACTCCGGGACGAGCAGTACTTC
CDR3: CASSELRDEQYF

V: TRBV7-2
size: NA
D: NA
J: TRBJ1-2
DNA: TGTGCCAGCAGCCTAAGTCGGGGGGGAGGCTACACCTTC
CDR3: CASSLSRGGGYTF

V: TRBV5-4
size: NA
D: NA
J: TRBJ1-2
DNA: TGTGCCAGCAGCTTGGTCGAGGGAGGCGGCTACACCTTC
CDR3: CASSLVEGGGYTF

V: TRBV10-3
size: NA
D: TRBD2
J: TRBJ2-3
DNA: TGTGCCATCAGTGATAAACTAGCGGATTCCACAGATACGCAGTATTTT
CDR3: CAISDKLADSTDTQYF

V: TRBV19
size: once
D: NA
J: TRBJ1-2
DNA: TGTGCCAGTACCGACAGGAGGGGCTACACCTTC
CDR3: CASTDRRGYTF

V: TRBV4-1
size: NA
D: TRBD2
J: TRBJ2-5
DNA: TGCGCCAGCAGCCAGCCGGGACTAGCGGGTCCTTACTTCCAAGAGACCCAGTACTTC
CDR3: CASSQPGLAGPYFQETQYF

V: TRBV7-2
size: NA
D: NA
J: TRBJ1-2
DNA: TGTGCCAGCAGTCTTGGACTGGGCTACACCTTC
CDR3: CASSLGLGYTF

V: TRBV5-1
size: NA
D: NA
J: TRBJ1-2
DNA: TGCGCCAGCAGCCGAGGGGTCGGCAGGGGAAACTATGGCTACACCTTC
CDR3: CASSRGVGRGNYGYTF

V: TRBV5-4
size: few
D: NA
J: TRBJ2-3
DNA: TGTGCCAGCAGCTCGGACAGAGCTAGCAGGGCAGATACGCAGTATTTT
CDR3: CASSSDRASRADTQYF

V: TRBV7-9
size: NA
D: TRBD1
J: TRBJ1-1
DNA: TGTGCCAGCAGCTTCCCAGGGGGAAACACTGAAGCTTTCTTT
CDR3: CASSFPGGNTEAFF

V: TRBV29-1
size: NA
D: NA
J: TRBJ2-5
DNA: TGCAGCGTGGAGGGCGAGACCCAGTACTTC
CDR3: CSVEGETQYF

V: TRBV5-6
size: NA
D: TRBD1
J: TRBJ1-3
DNA: TGTGCCAGCAGCATGAGGACAGGGTGGAACACCATATATTTT
CDR3: CASSMRTGWNTIYF

V: TRBV5-1
size: NA
D: NA
J: TRBJ1-2
DNA: TGCGCCAGCAGCAGGGGCCAGGAGAACTATGGCTACACCTTC
CDR3: CASSRGQENYGYTF

V: TRBV7-9
size: NA
D: TRBD1
J: TRBJ1-1
DNA: TGTGCCAGCAGCGACCGGGACAGGGGGCATAACACTGAAGCTTTCTTT
CDR3: CASSDRDRGHNTEAFF